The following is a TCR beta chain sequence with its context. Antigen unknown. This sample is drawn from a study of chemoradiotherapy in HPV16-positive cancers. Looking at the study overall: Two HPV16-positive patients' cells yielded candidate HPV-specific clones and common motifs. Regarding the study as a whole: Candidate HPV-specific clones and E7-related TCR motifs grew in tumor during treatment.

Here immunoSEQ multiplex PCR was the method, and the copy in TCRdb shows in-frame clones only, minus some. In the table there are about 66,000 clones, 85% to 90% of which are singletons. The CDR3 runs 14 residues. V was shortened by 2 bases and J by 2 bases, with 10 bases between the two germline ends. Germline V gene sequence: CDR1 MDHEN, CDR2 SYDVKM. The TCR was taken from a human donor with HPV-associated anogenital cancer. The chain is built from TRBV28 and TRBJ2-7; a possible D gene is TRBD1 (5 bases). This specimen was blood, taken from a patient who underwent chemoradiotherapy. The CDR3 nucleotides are TGTGCCAGCAGTTTAGACAGACCACCCTACGAGCAGTACTTC. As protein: CASSLDRPPYEQYF.